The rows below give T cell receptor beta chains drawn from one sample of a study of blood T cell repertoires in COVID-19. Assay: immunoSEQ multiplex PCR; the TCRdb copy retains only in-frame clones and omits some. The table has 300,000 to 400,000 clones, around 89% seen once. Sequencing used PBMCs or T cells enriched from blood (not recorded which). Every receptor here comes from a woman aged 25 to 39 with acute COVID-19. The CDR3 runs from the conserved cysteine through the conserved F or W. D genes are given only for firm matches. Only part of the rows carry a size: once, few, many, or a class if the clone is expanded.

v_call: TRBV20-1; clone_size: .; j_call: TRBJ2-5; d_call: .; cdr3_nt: TGCAGTGCTAGCGGGGAAGAGACCCAGTACTTC; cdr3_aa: CSASGEETQYF
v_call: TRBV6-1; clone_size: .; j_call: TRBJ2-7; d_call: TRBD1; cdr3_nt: TGTGCCAGCAGTGAGTCCCTGACAGGGGACTACGAGCAGTACTTC; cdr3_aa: CASSESLTGDYEQYF
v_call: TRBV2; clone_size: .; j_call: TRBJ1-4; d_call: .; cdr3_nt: TGTGCCCTCATGCGCCGGGGTGCTAATGAAAAACTGTTTTTT; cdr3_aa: CALMRRGANEKLFF
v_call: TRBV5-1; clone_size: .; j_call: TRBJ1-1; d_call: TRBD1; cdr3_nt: TGCGCCAGCAGCTTCAGACAGGGGGGGAACACTGAAGCTTTCTTT; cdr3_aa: CASSFRQGGNTEAFF
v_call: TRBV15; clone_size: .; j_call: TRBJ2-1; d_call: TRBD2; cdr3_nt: TGTGCCACCAGCGGGACTAGCGGGGGAGTCTACAATGAGCAGTTCTTC; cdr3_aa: CATSGTSGGVYNEQFF
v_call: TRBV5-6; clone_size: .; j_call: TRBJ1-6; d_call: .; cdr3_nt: TGTGCCAGCAGCTTTAGGGAGAAAAATTCACCCCTCCACTTT; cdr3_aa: CASSFREKNSPLHF
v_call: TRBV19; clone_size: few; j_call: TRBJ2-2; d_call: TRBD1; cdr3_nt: TGTGCCAGTAGTTCAACAGGGGGCTCCGGGGAGCTGTTTTTT; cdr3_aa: CASSSTGGSGELFF
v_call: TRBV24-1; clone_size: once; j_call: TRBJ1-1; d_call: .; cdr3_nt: TGTGCCACCACTCGGGCGGGGAACACTGAAGCTTTCTTT; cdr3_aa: CATTRAGNTEAFF
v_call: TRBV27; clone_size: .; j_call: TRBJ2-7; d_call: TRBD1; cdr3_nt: TGTGCCAGCAGTTTAATCGGCCCGACAGGGGGTAGGTACGAGCAGTACTTC; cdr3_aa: CASSLIGPTGGRYEQYF
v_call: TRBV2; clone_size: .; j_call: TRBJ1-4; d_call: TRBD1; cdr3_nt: TGTGCCAGCAGGGACGTCCACCTCATGACAGGGGGCGAGGTTGAAAAACTGTTTTTT; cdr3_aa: CASRDVHLMTGGEVEKLFF
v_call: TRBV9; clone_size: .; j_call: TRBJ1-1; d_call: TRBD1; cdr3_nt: TGTGCCAGCAGCGTGACAGGGGATGGCACTGAAGCTTTCTTT; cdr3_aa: CASSVTGDGTEAFF
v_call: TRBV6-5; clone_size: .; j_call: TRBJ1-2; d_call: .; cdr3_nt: TGTGCCAGCAGTCCCCGACAATCCAACGGCTACACCTTC; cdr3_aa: CASSPRQSNGYTF
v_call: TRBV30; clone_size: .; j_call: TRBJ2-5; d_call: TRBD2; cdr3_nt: TGTGCCTGGAGTCCGCCCTCTCCGGGGGGGCTTGAGACCCAGTACTTC; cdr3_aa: CAWSPPSPGGLETQYF
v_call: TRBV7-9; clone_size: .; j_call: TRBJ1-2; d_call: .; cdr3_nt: TGTGCCAGCAGCTTAGATGGGGCCCAAATCCGTCGGTACGGCTACACCTTC; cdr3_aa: CASSLDGAQIRRYGYTF
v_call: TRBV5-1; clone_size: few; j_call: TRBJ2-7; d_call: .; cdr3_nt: TGCGCCAGGGTTCCGGGGTTTGCCTACGAGCAGTACTTC; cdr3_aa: CARVPGFAYEQYF
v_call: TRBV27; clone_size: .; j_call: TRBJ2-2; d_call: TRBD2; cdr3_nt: TGTGCCAGCAGCTCCCCGACTAGCGGGGACGACACCGGGGAGCTGTTTTTT; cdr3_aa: CASSSPTSGDDTGELFF
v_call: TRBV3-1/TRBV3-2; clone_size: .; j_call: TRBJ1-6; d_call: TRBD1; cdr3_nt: TGTGCCAGCAGACGGACAGGGGGCGATGCACCCCTCCACTTT; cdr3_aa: CASRRTGGDAPLHF
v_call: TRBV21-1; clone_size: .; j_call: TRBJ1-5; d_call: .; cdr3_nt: TGTGCCAGCAGCCAGAGGCTCAGACAGGCAGTTAGCAATCAGCCCCAGCATTTT; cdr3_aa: CASSQRLRQAVSNQPQHF
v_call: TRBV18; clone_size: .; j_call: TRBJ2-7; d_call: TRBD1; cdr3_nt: TGTGCCAGCTCACCGGGACAGGGGAATTTCTACGAGCAGTACTTC; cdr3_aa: CASSPGQGNFYEQYF
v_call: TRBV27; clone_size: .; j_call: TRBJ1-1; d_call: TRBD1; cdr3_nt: TGTGCCAGCAGGGACAGGCTCGGGGTAGGCACTGAAGCTTTCTTT; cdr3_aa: CASRDRLGVGTEAFF
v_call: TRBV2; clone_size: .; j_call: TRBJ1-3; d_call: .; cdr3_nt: TGTGCCAGCCGCAACGAAGCGACAGACCCCTCTGGAAACACCATATATTTT; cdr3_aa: CASRNEATDPSGNTIYF
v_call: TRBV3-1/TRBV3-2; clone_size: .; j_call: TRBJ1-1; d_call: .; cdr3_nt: TGTGCCAGCAGCCAGGGAGGGTGGCACACTGAAGCTTTCTTT; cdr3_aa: CASSQGGWHTEAFF
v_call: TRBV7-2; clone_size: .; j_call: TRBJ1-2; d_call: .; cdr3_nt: TGTGCCAGCAGCTTAGACCATAGGGCCGAGGGCTATGGCTACACCTTC; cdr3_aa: CASSLDHRAEGYGYTF
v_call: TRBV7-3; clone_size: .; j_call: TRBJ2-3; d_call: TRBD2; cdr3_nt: TGTGCCAGCAGCTTTATAGCGGGTTCCACAGATACGCAGTATTTT; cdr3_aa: CASSFIAGSTDTQYF
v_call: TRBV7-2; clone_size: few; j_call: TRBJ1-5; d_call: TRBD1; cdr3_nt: TGTGCCAGCAGCCGGGCGACAGGGGATAAGCCCCAGCATTTT; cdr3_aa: CASSRATGDKPQHF
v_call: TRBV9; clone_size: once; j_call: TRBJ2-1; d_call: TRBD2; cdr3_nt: TGTGCCAGCAGCGTTGGGGGAGGGAGCTCCTACAATGAGCAGTTCTTC; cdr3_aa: CASSVGGGSSYNEQFF
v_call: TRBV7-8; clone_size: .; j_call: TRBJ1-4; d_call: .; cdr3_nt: TGTGCCAGCAGCTTTAGGGAGGGCCTTAATGAAAAACTGTTTTTT; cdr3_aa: CASSFREGLNEKLFF
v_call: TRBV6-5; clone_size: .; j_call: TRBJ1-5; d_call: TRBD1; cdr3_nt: TGTGCCAGCAGCTCAGGGGGCTTACATCAGCCCCAGCATTTT; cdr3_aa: CASSSGGLHQPQHF
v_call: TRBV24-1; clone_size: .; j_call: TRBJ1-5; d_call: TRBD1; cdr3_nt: TGTGCCACCAGCAGGGGGACAGGTAACAATCAGCCCCAGCATTTT; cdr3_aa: CATSRGTGNNQPQHF
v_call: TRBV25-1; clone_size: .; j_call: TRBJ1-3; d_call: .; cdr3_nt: TGTGCCAGCAGTGAATCGGGCTCTGGAAACACCATATATTTT; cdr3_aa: CASSESGSGNTIYF
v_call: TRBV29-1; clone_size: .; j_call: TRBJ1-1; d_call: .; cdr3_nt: TGCAGCGGACGGGAGACCCAGAACACTGAAGCTTTCTTT; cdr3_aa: CSGRETQNTEAFF
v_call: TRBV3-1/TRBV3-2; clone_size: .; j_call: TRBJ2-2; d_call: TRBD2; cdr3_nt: TGTGCCAGCAGCCGCCTGGGGAGCCTGGGACTAGCGGGGGGGACGGGGGAGCTGTTTTTT; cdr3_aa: CASSRLGSLGLAGGTGELFF
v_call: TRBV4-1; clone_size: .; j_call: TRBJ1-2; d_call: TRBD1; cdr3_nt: TGCGCCAGCAGACAGGACAGGCAATATGGCTACACCTTC; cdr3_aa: CASRQDRQYGYTF
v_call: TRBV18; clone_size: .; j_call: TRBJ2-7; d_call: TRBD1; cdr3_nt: TGTGCCAGCTCACCCGGGACAGGGGTCTACGAGCAGTACTTC; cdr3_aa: CASSPGTGVYEQYF
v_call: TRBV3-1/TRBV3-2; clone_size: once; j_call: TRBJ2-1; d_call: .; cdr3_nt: TGTGCCAGCAGCCAAGATATCCGGGGGGCTGGCAATGAGCAGTTCTTC; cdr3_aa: CASSQDIRGAGNEQFF
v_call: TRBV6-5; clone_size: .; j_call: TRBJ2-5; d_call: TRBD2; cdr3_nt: TGTGCCAGCAGTTTTCAGCGGGGGGATCAAGAGACCCAGTACTTC; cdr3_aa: CASSFQRGDQETQYF
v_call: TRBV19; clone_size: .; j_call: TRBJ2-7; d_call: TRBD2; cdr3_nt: TGTGCCAGTAGTGGCGCTAGCGGATCCTACGAGCAGTACTTC; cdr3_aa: CASSGASGSYEQYF
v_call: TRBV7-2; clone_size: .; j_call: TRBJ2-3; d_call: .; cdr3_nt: TGTGCCAGCAGCTCTCCACCGGGGGGCGGCCGAGGAGATACGCAGTATTTT; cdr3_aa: CASSSPPGGGRGDTQYF
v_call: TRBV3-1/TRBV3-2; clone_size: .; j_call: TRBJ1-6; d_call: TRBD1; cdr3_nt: TGTGCCAGCCGGACAGGGCTGGTTACGGGTAATTCACCCCTCCACTTT; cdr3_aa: CASRTGLVTGNSPLHF
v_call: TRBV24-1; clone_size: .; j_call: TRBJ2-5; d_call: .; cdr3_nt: TGTGCCACCAGTGAAACAGGGAGCCAGCAAGAGACCCAGTACTTC; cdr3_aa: CATSETGSQQETQYF
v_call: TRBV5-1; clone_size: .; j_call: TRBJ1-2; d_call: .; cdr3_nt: TGCGCCAGCAGCTTGGCGGCGTTCGGGGACTATGGCTACACCTTC; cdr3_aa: CASSLAAFGDYGYTF
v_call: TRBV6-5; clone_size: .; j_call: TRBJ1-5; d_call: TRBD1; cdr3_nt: TGTGCCAGCAGCCTAAGACAGGGTGGCAATCAGCCCCAGCATTTT; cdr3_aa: CASSLRQGGNQPQHF
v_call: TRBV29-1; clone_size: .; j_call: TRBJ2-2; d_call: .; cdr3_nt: TGCAGCGTTGGACATAACACCGGGGAGCTGTTTTTT; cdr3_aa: CSVGHNTGELFF
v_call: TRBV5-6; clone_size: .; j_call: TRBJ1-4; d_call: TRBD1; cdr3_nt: TGTGCCAGCAGCACCCCGGACAGGGTTTATGAAAAACTGTTTTTT; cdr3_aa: CASSTPDRVYEKLFF
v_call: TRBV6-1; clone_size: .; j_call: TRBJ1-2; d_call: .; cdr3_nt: TGTGCCAGCAGTGAAGGCTACGGGGGCTATGGCTACACCTTC; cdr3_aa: CASSEGYGGYGYTF
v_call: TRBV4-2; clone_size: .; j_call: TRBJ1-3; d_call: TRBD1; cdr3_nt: TGTGCCAGCAGCCAACCAGGACAGGGGTCTGGAAACACCATATATTTT; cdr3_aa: CASSQPGQGSGNTIYF
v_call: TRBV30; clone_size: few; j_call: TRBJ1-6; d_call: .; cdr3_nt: TGTGCCTGGAGTGTAGGGGGGGCATGGGATTCACCCCTCCACTTT; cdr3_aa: CAWSVGGAWDSPLHF
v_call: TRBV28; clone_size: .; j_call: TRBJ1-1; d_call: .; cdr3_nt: TGTGCCAGCAGTTTTACCCAGGGCACTGAAGCTTTCTTT; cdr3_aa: CASSFTQGTEAFF
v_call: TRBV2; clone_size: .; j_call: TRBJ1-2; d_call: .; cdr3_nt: TGTGCCAGCAGCGTACGGGATGGCTACACCTTC; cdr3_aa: CASSVRDGYTF
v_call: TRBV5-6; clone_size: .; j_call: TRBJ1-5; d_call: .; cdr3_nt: TGTGCCAGCAGCTTGGGACCCGGAGGGCCCCAGCATTTT; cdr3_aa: CASSLGPGGPQHF
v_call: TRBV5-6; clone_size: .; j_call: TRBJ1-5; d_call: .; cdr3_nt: TGTGCCAGCAGCTTGGGGGCAGGGCCTAATCAGCCCCAGCATTTT; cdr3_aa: CASSLGAGPNQPQHF
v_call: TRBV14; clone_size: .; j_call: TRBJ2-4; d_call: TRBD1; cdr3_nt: TGTGCCAGCAGCCGCACAGGGGGCGTTCAGCGCATTCAGTACTTC; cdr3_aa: CASSRTGGVQRIQYF